This is a list of T cell receptor beta chains from one sample in a study of blood T cell repertoires in COVID-19. Assay: immunoSEQ multiplex PCR; the TCRdb copy retains only in-frame clones and omits some. The sample has hundreds of thousands of clones, 80% to 90% seen once. Source material: peripheral blood. The receptors stem from a woman between 18 and 29 years old with acute or convalescent COVID-19. Each CDR3 is given with its conserved first and last residue. A D gene is named only where the DNA matches it firmly. For some rows the clone size is stated as once, few or many, or as a class when expanded; others skip it.

abundance,len,j_gene,d_gene,v_gene,CDR3nt,CDR3aa
NA,14,TRBJ1-1,NA,TRBV3-1/TRBV3-2,TGTGCCAGCAGCCAAGGGACTCCGATGACTGAAGCTTTCTTT,CASSQGTPMTEAFF
once,22,TRBJ1-1,NA,TRBV12-5,TGTGCTAGTGGTTTGGCCAGGATACGATTCAGGGTCCCCACCATCATCAACACTGAAGCTTTCTTT,CASGLARIRFRVPTIINTEAFF
NA,15,TRBJ2-7,NA,TRBV4-3,TGCGCCAGCAGCCAAGGGACTGCCAGCTCCTACGAGCAGTACTTC,CASSQGTASSYEQYF
NA,12,TRBJ1-1,TRBD1,TRBV6-5,TGTGCCAGCAGTACAGGGGTCTCTGAAGCTTTCTTT,CASSTGVSEAFF
few,18,TRBJ1-2,NA,TRBV28,TGTGCCAGCAGTTACCCGGGGAGGGGGGGTAATTCTAACTATGGCTACACCTTC,CASSYPGRGGNSNYGYTF
NA,17,TRBJ1-6,TRBD1,TRBV27,TGTGCCAGCAGTCTCAACTGGGACAGGGTATCTAATTCACCCCTCCACTTT,CASSLNWDRVSNSPLHF
NA,15,TRBJ1-1,TRBD1,TRBV6-5,TGTGCCAGCAGTTCTCGCACAGGGGGTGGCACTGAAGCTTTCTTT,CASSSRTGGGTEAFF
NA,15,TRBJ2-7,NA,TRBV14,TGTGCCAGCAGCCAAGATTTTAGGGGCCTCTACGAGCAGTACTTC,CASSQDFRGLYEQYF
NA,14,TRBJ1-6,TRBD1,TRBV6-5,TGTGCCAGCAAACCCGAAGGGGGCGGTTCACCCCTCCACTTT,CASKPEGGGSPLHF
NA,12,TRBJ1-4,NA,TRBV6-5,TGTGCCAGCAGTTGGCCCCAGGGAGGACTGTTTTTT,CASSWPQGGLFF
NA,13,TRBJ1-1,NA,TRBV6-5,TGTGCCAGCGGAGATGGAATGAACACTGAAGCTTTCTTT,CASGDGMNTEAFF
NA,15,TRBJ1-2,TRBD1,TRBV5-1,TGCGCCAGCAGCTGGAAACAGGGGGGGCTCGATGGCTACACCTTC,CASSWKQGGLDGYTF
NA,16,TRBJ1-5,TRBD1,TRBV5-5,TGTGCCAGCAGCCCGAGGGGACAGGCGATTAATCAGCCCCAGCATTTT,CASSPRGQAINQPQHF
NA,15,TRBJ1-6,NA,TRBV10-3,TGTGCCATCAGTGAGGTTGCAGCGAGTAATTCACCCCTCCACTTT,CAISEVAASNSPLHF
NA,15,TRBJ1-2,TRBD1,TRBV2,TGTGCCAGCAGTGGGTGGACAGGGTCTAACTATGGCTACACCTTC,CASSGWTGSNYGYTF
NA,15,TRBJ2-3,NA,TRBV4-1,TGCGCCAGCTGCGTCACGGGGGAAGACACAGATACGCAGTATTTT,CASCVTGEDTDTQYF
NA,15,TRBJ2-7,NA,TRBV5-3,TGTGCCAGAAGCTCCCCCCGACCGAGGAACTACGAGCAGTACTTC,CARSSPRPRNYEQYF
few,16,TRBJ1-4,TRBD1,TRBV18,TGTGCCAGCTCACCCACAGGGGATGGAACTAATGAAAAACTGTTTTTT,CASSPTGDGTNEKLFF